This TCR beta chain was sequenced in a study of shared T cell receptors in the human thymus. The assay was immunoSEQ multiplex PCR, and TCRdb's table has in-frame clones only and misses some. The sample consists of 700,000 to 750,000 clones, 70% to 90% of them appearing once. Looked up from germline, CDR1 is SGHTA and CDR2 is FQGNSA. CDR3 length: 17 residues. V lost 6 bases and J 6 bases, leaving 21 bases between the germline ends. These records were also assigned to another study, of human thymus T cells. That publication notes: Healthy Finnish infants having corrective surgery for congenital heart defects served as donors. From resections taken during corrective heart surgery, the thymus tissue was obtained. As related research reported, thymic repertoires overlapped highly among unrelated individuals.

The V and J genes are TRBV7-2 and TRBJ1-6; D ambiguous. The sequencing input was thymocytes. This receptor was identified in a girl under two years old with a congenital heart defect. CDR3 loop: CASSSGPPTEVNSPLHF. The CDR3 nucleotides read TGTGCCAGCAGTTCTGGACCGCCGACGGAGGTTAATTCACCCCTCCACTTT.